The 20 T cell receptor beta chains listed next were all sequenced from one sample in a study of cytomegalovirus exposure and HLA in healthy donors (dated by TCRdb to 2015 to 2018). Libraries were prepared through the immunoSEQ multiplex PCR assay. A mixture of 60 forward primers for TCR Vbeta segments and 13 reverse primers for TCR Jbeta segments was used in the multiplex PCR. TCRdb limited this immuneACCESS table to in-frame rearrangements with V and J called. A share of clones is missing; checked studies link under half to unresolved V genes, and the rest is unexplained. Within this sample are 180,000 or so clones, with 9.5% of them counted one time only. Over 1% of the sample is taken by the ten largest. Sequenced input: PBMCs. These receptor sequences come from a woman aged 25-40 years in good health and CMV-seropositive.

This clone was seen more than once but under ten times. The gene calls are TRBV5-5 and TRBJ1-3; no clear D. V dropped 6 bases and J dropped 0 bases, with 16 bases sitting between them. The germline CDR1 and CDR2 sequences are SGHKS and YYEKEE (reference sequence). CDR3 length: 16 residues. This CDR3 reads CASNILGGSSGNTIYF. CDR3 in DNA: TGTGCCAGCAACATCCTCGGCGGAAGCTCTGGAAACACCATATATTTT.

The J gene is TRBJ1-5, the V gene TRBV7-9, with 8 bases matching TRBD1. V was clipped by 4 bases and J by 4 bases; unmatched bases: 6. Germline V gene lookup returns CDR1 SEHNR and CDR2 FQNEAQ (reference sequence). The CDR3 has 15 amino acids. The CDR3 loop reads CASSYDRGQNQPQHF. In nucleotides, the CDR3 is TGTGCCAGCAGCTATGACAGGGGACAAAATCAGCCCCAGCATTTT.

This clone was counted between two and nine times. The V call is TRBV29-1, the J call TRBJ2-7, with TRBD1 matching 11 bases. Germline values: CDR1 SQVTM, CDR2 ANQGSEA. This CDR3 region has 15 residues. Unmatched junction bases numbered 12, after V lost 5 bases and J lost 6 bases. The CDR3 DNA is TGCAGCGTTTACGGACAGGGGGCGAGATACTCCGAGCAGTACTTC. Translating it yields CSVYGQGARYSEQYF.

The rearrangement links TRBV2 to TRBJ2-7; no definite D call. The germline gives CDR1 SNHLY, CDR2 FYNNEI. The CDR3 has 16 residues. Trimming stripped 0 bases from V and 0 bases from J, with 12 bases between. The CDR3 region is CASSEAPLQSSYEQYF. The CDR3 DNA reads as TGTGCCAGCAGTGAAGCGCCGTTACAAAGCTCCTACGAGCAGTACTTC.

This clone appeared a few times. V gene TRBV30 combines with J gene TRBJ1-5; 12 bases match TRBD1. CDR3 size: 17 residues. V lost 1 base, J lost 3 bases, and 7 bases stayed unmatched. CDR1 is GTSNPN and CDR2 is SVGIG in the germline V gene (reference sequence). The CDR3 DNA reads TGTGCCTGGAGTGCCACCGGGACAGGGGGCGACAATCAGCCCCAGCATTTT. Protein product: CAWSATGTGGDNQPQHF.

In nucleotides, the CDR3 is TGTGCCAGCAGCTTAGATAACGGGGATGAGCAGTTCTTC. Amino acids: CASSLDNGDEQFF. The J gene is TRBJ2-1, the V gene TRBV11-3; maybe TRBD2 (5 bases). This CDR3 is built from 13 residues. The V end was cut by 0 bases, the J end by 8 bases, with 8 bases between. In germline, CDR1 is SGHNT, CDR2 YENEEA.

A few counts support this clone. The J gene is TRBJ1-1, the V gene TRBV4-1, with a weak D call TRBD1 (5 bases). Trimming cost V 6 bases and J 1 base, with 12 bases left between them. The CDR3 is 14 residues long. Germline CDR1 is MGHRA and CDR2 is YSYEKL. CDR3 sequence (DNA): TGCGCCAGCAGACCCAGGGAGGCGAACACTGAAGCTTTCTTT. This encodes CASRPREANTEAFF.

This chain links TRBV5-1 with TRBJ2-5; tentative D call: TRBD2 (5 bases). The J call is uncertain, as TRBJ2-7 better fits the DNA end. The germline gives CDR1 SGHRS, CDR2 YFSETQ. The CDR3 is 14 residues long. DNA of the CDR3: TGCGCCAGCAGACGTTTCAGGACTGCCCACGAGCAGTACTTC. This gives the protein CASRRFRTAHEQYF.

This CDR3 is CASSSQGIEAFF. CDR3 nucleotide sequence: TGTGCCAGCAGCTCGCAGGGGATTGAAGCTTTCTTT. The chain is built from TRBV11-2 and TRBJ1-1; the D gene is possibly TRBD1 (6 bases). In germline, CDR1 is SGHAT, CDR2 FQNNGV. V lost 4 bases, J lost 7 bases, and 10 bases lay in between. The CDR3 extends over 12 amino acids.

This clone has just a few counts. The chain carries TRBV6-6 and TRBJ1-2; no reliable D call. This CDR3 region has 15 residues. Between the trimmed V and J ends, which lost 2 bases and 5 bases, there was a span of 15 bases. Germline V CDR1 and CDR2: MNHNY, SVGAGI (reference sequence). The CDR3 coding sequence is TGTGCCAGCAGTTACCCCGGGGAGGGAAAATATGGCTACACCTTC. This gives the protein CASSYPGEGKYGYTF.

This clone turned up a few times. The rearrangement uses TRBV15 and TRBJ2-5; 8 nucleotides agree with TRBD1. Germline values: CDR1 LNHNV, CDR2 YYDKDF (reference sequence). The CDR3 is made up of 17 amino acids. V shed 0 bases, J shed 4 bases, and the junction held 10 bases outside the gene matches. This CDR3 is CATSRDRGGQAGETQYF. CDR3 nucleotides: TGTGCCACCAGCAGAGATCGAGGGGGACAGGCCGGAGAGACCCAGTACTTC.

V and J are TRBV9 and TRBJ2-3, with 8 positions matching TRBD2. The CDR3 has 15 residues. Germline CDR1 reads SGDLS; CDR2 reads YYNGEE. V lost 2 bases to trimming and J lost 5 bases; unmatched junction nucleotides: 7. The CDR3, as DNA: TGTGCCAGCAGCGTCCTTCGGGCGGGAGGAGATACGCAGTATTTT. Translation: CASSVLRAGGDTQYF.

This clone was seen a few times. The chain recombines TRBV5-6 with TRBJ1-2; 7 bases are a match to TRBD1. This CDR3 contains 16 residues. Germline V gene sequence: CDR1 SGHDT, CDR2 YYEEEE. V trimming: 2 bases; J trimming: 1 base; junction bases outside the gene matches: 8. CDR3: CASSLFGDRDNYGYTF. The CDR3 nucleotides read TGTGCCAGCAGCTTATTTGGAGACAGGGATAACTATGGCTACACCTTC.

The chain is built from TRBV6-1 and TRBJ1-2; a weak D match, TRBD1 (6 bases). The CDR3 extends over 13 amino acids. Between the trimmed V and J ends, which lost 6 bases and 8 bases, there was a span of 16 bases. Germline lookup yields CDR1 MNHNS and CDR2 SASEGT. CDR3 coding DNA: TGTGCCAGCAGCGAACAGGGAACGTACGGCTACACCTTC. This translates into CASSEQGTYGYTF.

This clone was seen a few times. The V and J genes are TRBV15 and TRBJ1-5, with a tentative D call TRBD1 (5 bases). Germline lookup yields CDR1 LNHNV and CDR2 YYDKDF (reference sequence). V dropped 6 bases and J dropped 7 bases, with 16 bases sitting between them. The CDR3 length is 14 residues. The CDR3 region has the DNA TGTGCCACCAGTCCGCTTTACGGGGGGCAGCCCCAGCATTTT. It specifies CATSPLYGGQPQHF.

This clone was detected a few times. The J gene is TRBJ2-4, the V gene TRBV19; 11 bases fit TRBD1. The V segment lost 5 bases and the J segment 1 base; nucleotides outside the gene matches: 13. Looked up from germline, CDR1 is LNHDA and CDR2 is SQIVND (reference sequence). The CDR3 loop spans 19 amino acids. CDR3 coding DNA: TGTGCCAGTAGTGTTACCCCGGGACAGGGGGGGAGGGCCAAAAACATTCAGTACTTC. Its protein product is CASSVTPGQGGRAKNIQYF.

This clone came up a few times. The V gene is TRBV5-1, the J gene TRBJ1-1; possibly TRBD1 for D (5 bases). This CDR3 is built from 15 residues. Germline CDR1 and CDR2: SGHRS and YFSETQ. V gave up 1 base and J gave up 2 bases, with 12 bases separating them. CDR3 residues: CASSLSAGQNTEAFF. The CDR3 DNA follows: TGCGCCAGCAGCTTGTCCGCGGGGCAAAACACTGAAGCTTTCTTT.

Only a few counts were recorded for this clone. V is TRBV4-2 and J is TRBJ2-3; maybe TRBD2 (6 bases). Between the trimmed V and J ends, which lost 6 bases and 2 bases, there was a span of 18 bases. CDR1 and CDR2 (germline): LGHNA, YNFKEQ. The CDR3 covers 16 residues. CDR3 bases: TGTGCCAGCAGTCTCCTGAGTAGCGGTGACACAGATACGCAGTATTTT. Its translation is CASSLLSSGDTDTQYF.

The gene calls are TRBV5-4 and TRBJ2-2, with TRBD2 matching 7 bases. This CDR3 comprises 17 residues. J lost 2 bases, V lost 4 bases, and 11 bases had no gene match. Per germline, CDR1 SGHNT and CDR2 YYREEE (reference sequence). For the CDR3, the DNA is TGTGCCAGCAGCGAGGCCCTAGCGGCAGTAAACACCGGGGAGCTGTTTTTT. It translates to CASSEALAAVNTGELFF.

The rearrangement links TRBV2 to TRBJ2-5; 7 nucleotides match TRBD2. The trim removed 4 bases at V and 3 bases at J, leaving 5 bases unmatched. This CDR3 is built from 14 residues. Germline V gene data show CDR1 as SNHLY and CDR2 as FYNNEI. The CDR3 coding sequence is TGTGCCAGCAGTGGAGGGCGGGGGAAAGAGACCCAGTACTTC. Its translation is CASSGGRGKETQYF.